This T cell receptor (beta chain) was captured by sequencing in a study of siplizumab effects on memory and regulatory T cells. Between the trimmed V and J ends, which lost 3 bases and 6 bases, there was a span of 9 bases. CDR1 and CDR2 from the germline V gene are SGHRS and YFSETQ. This CDR3 spans 12 amino acids. TCRdb's table, derived via immunoSEQ multiplex PCR, lists solely in-frame clones and lacks some. Of 100,000 or so clones listed, 92% are singletons. The sample comprised Tregs sorted from blood. This sequence originates from a human donor in good health. The rearrangement joins TRBV5-1 to TRBJ1-1; D not certain. The CDR3 loop is CASSWGGAEAFF. For the CDR3, the DNA is TGCGCCAGCAGCTGGGGTGGGGCTGAAGCTTTCTTT. Full variable domain (remainder filled in from reference TRBV5-1 and TRBJ1-1): KAGVTQTPRYLIKTRGQQVTLSCSPISGHRSVSWYQQTPGQGLQFLFEYFSETQRNKGNFPGRFSGRQFSNSRSEMNVSTLELGDSALYLCASSWGGAEAFFGQGTRLTVV.